Presented here are 16 T cell receptor beta chains from one specimen sequenced in a study of T cells in Graves' hyperthyroidism and ophthalmopathy. What was amplified from RNA transcripts were TCR beta CDR3 regions. HTBI primers were employed in a first-round RT-PCR of the TCR CDR3. TCRdb ran MiXCR on the multiplex PCR reads and lists one entry per CDR3 protein. This sample carries about 640,000 distinct CDR3 sequences, about 14% of them seen once, and the ten largest clones take around 13%. The sample was blood. The receptors shown here come from a woman aged 45-59 years with Graves' ophthalmopathy.

The chain employs TRBV7-9 and TRBJ2-5, with D unclear. The CDR3 length is 16 residues. Trimming removed 5 bases at V and 0 bases at J, with 16 bases between. CDR1 and CDR2 (germline): SEHNR, FQNEAQ (reference sequence). The CDR3 nucleotides are TGTGCCAGCAGCCAAGTAGTACCTGGGTACCAAGAGACCCAGTACTTC. It is translated as CASSQVVPGYQETQYF. Full variable domain (outside the CDR3, taken from reference TRBV7-9 and TRBJ2-5): DTGVSQNPRHKITKRGQNVTFRCDPISEHNRLYWYRQTLGQGPEFLTYFQNEAQLEKSRLLSDRFSAERPKGSFSTLEIQRTEQGDSAMYLCASSQVVPGYQETQYFGPGTRLLVL.

This clonotype was observed many times. The gene calls are TRBV14 and TRBJ2-7, with D hard to call. CDR1 and CDR2 from the germline V gene are SGHDN and FVKESK. The V end was cut by 3 bases, the J end by 7 bases, with 13 bases between. The CDR3 extends over 13 amino acids. This CDR3 is CASSHAGPGEQYF. CDR3 DNA: TGTGCCAGCAGCCATGCCGGACCGGGTGAGCAGTACTTC.

This clonotype appeared many times. The chain has TRBV20-1 and TRBJ1-5; 9 nucleotides match TRBD1. The CDR3 is 14 amino acids. With V trimmed by 6 bases and J by 0 bases, 3 bases remained unmatched. From germline, CDR1 is DFQATT and CDR2 SNEGSKA (reference sequence). The chain's CDR3 is CSARTGASNQPQHF. For the CDR3, the DNA is TGCAGTGCCAGGACAGGGGCTAGCAATCAGCCCCAGCATTTT.

This clonotype was recorded a few times. This chain links TRBV11-3 with TRBJ2-1, with 11 bases lining up with TRBD2. Trimming took 0 bases from V and 4 from J; bases not matched to a gene: 8. The CDR3 runs 18 residues. Per germline, CDR1 SGHNT and CDR2 YENEEA. The CDR3 region has the DNA TGTGCCAGCAGCTTAGAACTAGCGGGGGCTTACGGGTACAATGAGCAGTTCTTC. Its translation is CASSLELAGAYGYNEQFF. The whole variable domain, filled in from reference TRBV11-3 and TRBJ2-1, reads EAGVVQSPRYKIIEKKQPVAFWCNPISGHNTLYWYLQNLGQGPELLIRYENEEAVDDSQLPKDRFSAERLKGVDSTLKIQPAELGDSAVYLCASSLELAGAYGYNEQFFGPGTRLTVL.

This clonotype occurred many times. This chain joins TRBV20-1 and TRBJ2-1; possibly TRBD2 for D (5 bases). V dropped 5 bases and J dropped 2 bases, with 10 bases sitting between them. The CDR3 totals 13 residues. Germline lookup yields CDR1 DFQATT and CDR2 SNEGSKA (reference sequence). The CDR3 nucleotides are TGCAGTGCTGTAGCGCCGCCCTACAATGAGCAGTTCTTC. Protein: CSAVAPPYNEQFF.

V usage is TRBV5-8 and J usage is TRBJ2-7, with 8 bases identical to TRBD2. Germline V CDR1 and CDR2: SGHTS, YDEGEE. The CDR3 is 16 amino acids. J was trimmed by 1 base and V by 1 base; bases with no gene match: 7. CDR3 loop: CASSLPRGEGSYEQYF. CDR3 nucleotide sequence: TGTGCCAGCAGCTTGCCGCGGGGGGAGGGATCCTACGAGCAGTACTTC.

Of note for this clonotype: A much larger clone lies a single base off, so this may be a read error. The chain combines TRBV20-1 with TRBJ2-7; D is ambiguous. Looked up from germline, CDR1 is DFQATT and CDR2 is SNEGSKA (reference sequence). V gave up 0 bases and J gave up 3 bases, with 15 bases separating them. This CDR3 is 15 amino acids long. The CDR3 DNA reads TGCAGTGCTAGAGAATTTCTAGGGCTAGGCTACGAGCAGTACTTC. This translates into CSAREFLGLGYEQYF.

This clonotype was counted ten times or more. The chain links TRBV10-3 to TRBJ2-1, with a possible D match to TRBD1 (6 bases). This CDR3 comprises 15 residues. V was shortened by 6 bases and J by 5 bases, with 17 bases between the two germline ends. Germline V CDR1 and CDR2: ENHRY, SYGVKD. The CDR3 loop is CAIRDRDKTDNEQFF. The CDR3, as DNA: TGTGCCATCAGAGACCGGGACAAGACCGACAATGAGCAGTTCTTC.

This clonotype showed up many times. This chain joins TRBV30 and TRBJ2-3; 9 bases fit TRBD2. The CDR3 is made up of 15 amino acids. J was trimmed by 7 bases and V by 0 bases; bases with no gene match: 8. Germline CDR1 is GTSNPN and CDR2 is SVGIG (reference sequence). CDR3: CAWSVSLAGVNTQYF. CDR3 in DNA: TGTGCCTGGAGTGTATCACTAGCGGGTGTTAATACGCAGTATTTT.

This clonotype was seen at least ten times. This chain links TRBV10-3 with TRBJ2-7, with D unresolved. This CDR3 comprises 11 residues. The germline CDR1 and CDR2 sequences are ENHRY and SYGVKD. V shed 6 bases and J shed 1 base, with 4 bases lying between them. The CDR3 DNA sequence: TGTGCCATCAGCCGATCCTACGAGCAGTACTTC. It encodes CAISRSYEQYF.

This clonotype was counted a few times. J is TRBJ2-1 and V is TRBV25-1; 12 bases align to TRBD2. The CDR3 is 14 amino acids. The ends lost 8 bases at V and 3 bases at J; junction bases unmatched: 2. CDR1 is MGHDK, CDR2 SYGVNS, per germline. CDR3 sequence reads: CASGLAGFYNEQFF. As DNA, the CDR3 is TGTGCCAGCGGACTAGCGGGGTTCTACAATGAGCAGTTCTTC. The full variable domain, with the rest looked up from reference TRBV25-1 and TRBJ2-1, is EADIYQTPRYLVIGTGKKITLECSQTMGHDKMYWYQQDPGMELHLIHYSYGVNSTEKGDLSSESTVSRIRTEHFPLTLESARPSHTSQYLCASGLAGFYNEQFFGPGTRLTVL.

This clonotype was detected once. The V call is TRBV2, the J call TRBJ2-3; 7 nucleotides align to TRBD1. The V gene end was trimmed by 6 bases and the J gene end by 4 bases; junction bases not matched to a gene: 4. The CDR3 runs 13 residues. Germline CDR1 and CDR2: SNHLY and FYNNEI. The CDR3 nucleotides read TGTGCCAGCAGCTACAGGGGTCCAGATACGCAGTATTTT. Translating it yields CASSYRGPDTQYF.

This clonotype was counted between two and nine times. V usage is TRBV6-5 and J usage is TRBJ1-1; unclear D gene. The CDR3 spans 15 residues. The germline V and J ends were trimmed by 0 bases and 2 bases, with 10 bases remaining between them. Germline CDR1 MNHEY, CDR2 SVGAGI. The CDR3, as DNA: TGTGCCAGCAGTTACTCAGTCGGAATAAACACTGAAGCTTTCTTT. Protein product: CASSYSVGINTEAFF.

This clonotype was seen repeatedly, ten times or more. The chain combines TRBV3-1 with TRBJ1-1; TRBD1 matches 7 bases. The CDR3 is 14 amino acids. Germline CDR1 reads LGHDT; CDR2 reads YNNKEL (reference sequence). V lost 4 bases, J lost 6 bases, and 8 bases stayed unmatched. CDR3 coding DNA: TGTGCCAGCAGCCCCCGACAGGGATTCCCTGAAGCTTTCTTT. It yields the protein CASSPRQGFPEAFF.

This clonotype turned up a few times. The chain combines TRBV24-1 with TRBJ2-1, with 7 bases that match TRBD2. There are 15 residues in the CDR3. Germline trimming cut 9 bases from V and 2 bases from J; bases unmatched to any gene: 9. Germline V gene sequence: CDR1 KGHDR, CDR2 SFDVKD. Written as DNA, the CDR3 is TGTGCCACCGGGGCTGGGACTACCACCTACAATGAGCAGTTCTTC. Translated: CATGAGTTTYNEQFF.

This clonotype has more than one count but fewer than ten. The chain is built from TRBV7-2 and TRBJ1-5, with 7 bases identical to TRBD1. CDR3 size: 15 residues. V shed 5 bases, J shed 2 bases, and the junction held 6 bases outside the gene matches. Germline lookup yields CDR1 SGHTA and CDR2 FQGNSA. The CDR3 bases are TGTGCCAGCAGCCCAGGGGGACCGCGCAATCAGCCCCAGCATTTT. It yields the protein CASSPGGPRNQPQHF.